Each of the 32 T cell receptor beta chains below was sequenced from the same sample in a study of T-cell reconstitution after alpha-beta-depleted transplantation in children. Study conclusions and caveats: Alpha-beta T cells present about two months after transplant were reported to originate from several hundred expanded graft clones.

A library of TCRbeta sequences, prepared with unique molecular identifiers, was generated. MiXCR, run by TCRdb on the PCR reads, gives a single entry per CDR3 protein. Here the sample spans around 31,000 distinct CDR3 sequences, approximately 6.5% being singletons. No cognate antigen is known for these TCRs. This specimen consisted of peripheral blood, obtained 60 days after TCRalphabeta/CD19-depleted stem cell transplant. The receptors come from a child younger than two who had a stem cell transplant for acute myeloid leukemia, so the T cells may come from the graft donor.

This clonotype was counted at least ten times. The chain couples TRBV11-3 to TRBJ1-6; D possibly corresponds to TRBD1 (5 bases). The V and J ends lost 1 base and 4 bases respectively, with 17 bases between them. Germline V gene lookup returns CDR1 SGHNT and CDR2 YENEEA. CDR3 length: 18 amino acids. CDR3 sequence: CASSLVGVMKGYNSPLHF. As DNA, the CDR3 is TGTGCCAGCAGCTTAGTAGGGGTCATGAAGGGTTATAATTCACCCCTCCACTTT.

This clonotype appeared many times. The chain couples TRBV6-5 to TRBJ2-7, with unresolved D. Deletions cut 2 bases from V and 1 base from J, with 6 bases between. The CDR3 loop spans 13 amino acids. Germline CDR1 reads MNHEY; CDR2 reads SVGAGI. The CDR3 bases are TGTGCCAGCAGTTACGGGTTTTCCTACGAGCAGTACTTC. Its translation is CASSYGFSYEQYF.

This clonotype was found many times. The V call is TRBV4-1, the J call TRBJ2-7; no clear D. Trimming pared 1 base from V and 3 bases from J, leaving 16 bases between. Germline loops: CDR1 MGHRA, CDR2 YSYEKL. The CDR3 consists of 16 residues. This chain's CDR3 is CASSQGPATTVYEQYF. In nucleotides, the CDR3 is TGCGCCAGCAGCCAAGGACCAGCTACTACGGTCTACGAGCAGTACTTC.

This clonotype was counted many times. V is TRBV7-8 and J is TRBJ2-7; tentatively, D is TRBD1 (6 bases). Germline CDR1 reads SGHVS; CDR2 reads FQNEAQ. Between the trimmed V and J ends, which lost 7 bases and 6 bases, there was a span of 16 bases. The CDR3 covers 13 residues. The CDR3 reads CASTLVRGGEQYF. The CDR3 coding sequence is TGTGCCAGCACTCTAGTGAGAGGGGGCGAGCAGTACTTC.

This clonotype has a count of ten or more. The V and J genes are TRBV6-6 and TRBJ1-1; D unclear. Germline V lookup: CDR1 MNHNY, CDR2 SVGAGI (reference sequence). V was cut by 5 bases and J by 6 bases, with 10 bases left in between. CDR3 length: 12 amino acids. The CDR3 here is CASSPDKSEAFF. CDR3 nucleotide sequence: TGTGCCAGCAGTCCCGACAAGTCTGAAGCTTTCTTT.

This clonotype has a count of ten or more. V gene TRBV6-1 combines with J gene TRBJ2-5; D remains unclear. The V end was cut by 4 bases, the J end by 0 bases, with 6 bases between. CDR3 length: 13 residues. Germline lookup yields CDR1 MNHNS and CDR2 SASEGT. This CDR3 reads CASSVVYQETQYF. For the CDR3, the DNA is TGTGCCAGCAGTGTTGTGTACCAAGAGACCCAGTACTTC.

The gene calls are TRBV18 and TRBJ2-5, with unresolved D. The CDR3 runs 16 residues. The germline V gene has CDR1 KGHSH and CDR2 LQKENI. Between the trimmed V and J ends, which lost 4 bases and 1 base, there was a span of 16 bases. The CDR3 DNA reads TGTGCCAGCTCACAGATAAAAAGCCGTATCCAAGAGACCCAGTACTTC. It codes for CASSQIKSRIQETQYF.

There are many counts of this clonotype. The chain has TRBV6-5 and TRBJ2-3, with 8 bases matching TRBD1. The J segment lost 0 bases and the V segment lost 4 bases, leaving 12 bases of the junction unmatched. This CDR3 spans 18 amino acids. The germline CDR1 and CDR2 sequences are MNHEY and SVGAGI. The CDR3 loop is CASSFPGTGDPSTDTQYF. CDR3 in DNA: TGTGCCAGCAGTTTTCCCGGGACAGGTGATCCGAGCACAGATACGCAGTATTTT.

This clonotype was counted at least ten times. The chain joins TRBV10-3 to TRBJ2-7, with D possibly matching TRBD1 (6 bases). Per germline, CDR1 ENHRY and CDR2 SYGVKD. V was clipped by 7 bases and J by 4 bases, with 8 bases between them. This CDR3 has 11 residues. The CDR3 nucleotides are TGTGCCATCAAAGGACAGTACGAGCAGTACTTC. Amino acids: CAIKGQYEQYF.

The sample holds many counts of this clonotype. This rearrangement joins TRBV4-2 to TRBJ2-3; 12 bases line up with TRBD2. The CDR3 runs to 21 residues. Germline CDR1 reads LGHNA; CDR2 reads YNFKEQ. Losses at the gene ends were 5 bases for V and 3 bases for J; bases not matched to a gene: 21. The CDR3 is CASSDGTSYLAGGLGTDTQYF. As DNA, the CDR3 is TGTGCCAGCAGCGACGGGACCTCATATCTAGCGGGAGGGCTGGGGACAGATACGCAGTATTTT.

This clonotype occurred a few times. The chain uses TRBV11-2 and TRBJ2-5; 7 bases map to TRBD1. Trimming removed 5 bases from V and 2 bases from J; junction bases left unmatched: 8. Germline-derived CDR1 and CDR2 are SGHAT and FQNNGV. The CDR3 has 15 amino acids. CDR3 nucleotide sequence: TGTGCCAGCAGCATCCGGCCGGGACAGCAAGAGACCCAGTACTTC. Amino acids: CASSIRPGQQETQYF.

This clonotype was picked up a small number of times. The chain recombines TRBV20-1 with TRBJ2-2, with 10 positions matching TRBD2. Germline trimming cut 5 bases from V and 5 bases from J; bases unmatched to any gene: 8. The germline V gene encodes CDR1 DFQATT and CDR2 SNEGSKA (reference sequence). This CDR3 comprises 15 residues. In DNA, the CDR3 is TGCAGTGCTCGCTCTAGCGGGAGAAGAACCGGGGAGCTGTTTTTT. Encoded protein: CSARSSGRRTGELFF.

This clonotype has a count of ten or more. The V call is TRBV7-2, the J call TRBJ1-6, with D possibly matching TRBD1 (6 bases). The germline V gene has CDR1 SGHTA and CDR2 FQGNSA. The ends were cut back, 5 bases at V and 7 bases at J, with 18 bases in the middle. The CDR3 spans 16 residues. The CDR3 reads CASSLRTGHTNSPLHF. The CDR3 DNA reads as TGTGCCAGCAGCCTACGCACGGGACACACAAATTCACCCCTCCACTTT.

This clonotype was picked up one time. The rearrangement uses TRBV7-2 and TRBJ2-1, with TRBD2 matching 10 bases. With V trimmed by 7 bases and J by 2 bases, 5 bases remained unmatched. The germline CDR1 and CDR2 sequences are SGHTA and FQGNSA. The CDR3 sequence is 15 residues long. DNA for the CDR3: TGTGCCAGCACACTTGGGACTAGCGCCTACAATGAGCAGTTCTTC. It is translated as CASTLGTSAYNEQFF.

This clonotype occurred a few times. V usage is TRBV13 and J usage is TRBJ2-1, with a possible D match to TRBD2 (5 bases). CDR1 and CDR2 from the germline V gene are PRHDT and FYEKMQ (reference sequence). The CDR3 is 12 amino acids. Deletions cut 5 bases from V and 9 bases from J, with 11 bases between. CDR3 loop: CASSRLAPEQFF. DNA for the CDR3: TGTGCCAGCAGCCGTCTAGCCCCTGAGCAGTTCTTC.

This clonotype is medium-sized. The chain combines TRBV6-2 or TRBV6-3 with TRBJ2-7, with 9 bases fitting TRBD2. Germline V lookup: CDR1 MNHEY, CDR2 SVGEGT. The J segment lost 4 bases and the V segment lost 6 bases, leaving 4 bases of the junction unmatched. The CDR3 is 13 amino acids. CDR3 coding DNA: TGTGCCAGCAGATCTAGCGGGAAATACGAGCAGTACTTC. Amino acid sequence: CASRSSGKYEQYF.

At least ten counts were recorded for this clonotype. The chain joins TRBV4-1 to TRBJ2-5; 12 bases fit TRBD1. The trim removed 2 bases at V and 2 bases at J, leaving 12 bases unmatched. The CDR3 has 19 amino acids. Germline V gives CDR1 MGHRA, CDR2 YSYEKL. The CDR3 reads CASSQQLYPGQGAQETQYF. In DNA form, the CDR3 reads TGCGCCAGCAGCCAACAACTTTATCCGGGACAGGGGGCTCAAGAGACCCAGTACTTC.

This clonotype was detected a few times. V and J are TRBV29-1 and TRBJ2-5; tentative D call: TRBD1 (5 bases). The CDR3 runs to 14 residues. Trimming took off 1 base at V and 9 bases at J, with 18 bases between the two ends. CDR1 is SQVTM and CDR2 is ANQGSEA in the germline V gene. The CDR3 region has the DNA TGCAGCGTTGAAGCATGGGGAACGGCCAGGGCCCAGTACTTC. This codes for CSVEAWGTARAQYF.

This clonotype was detected many times. This chain uses TRBV30 with TRBJ2-7, with D unclear. CDR3 length equals 14 residues. Germline-derived CDR1 and CDR2 are GTSNPN and SVGIG (reference sequence). V shed 0 bases and J shed 3 bases, with 12 bases lying between them. CDR3 protein: CAWSVKGTRYEQYF. For the CDR3, the DNA is TGTGCCTGGAGTGTAAAGGGAACCCGCTACGAGCAGTACTTC.

Ten or more counts support this clonotype. V usage is TRBV7-2 and J usage is TRBJ2-2; 7 bases agree with TRBD1. J lost 7 bases, V lost 6 bases, and 11 bases had no gene match. The CDR3 is made up of 15 amino acids. In germline, CDR1 is SGHTA, CDR2 FQGNSA. This CDR3 is CASRRNRGFDGELFF. Here the CDR3 DNA reads TGTGCCAGCAGGCGAAACAGGGGTTTCGACGGGGAGCTGTTTTTT.

This clonotype was recorded many times. CDR3 in amino acids: CASSLVLTATYEQYF. CDR3 coding DNA: TGCGCCAGCAGCTTGGTTTTAACAGCTACCTACGAGCAGTACTTC. This rearrangement joins TRBV5-1 to TRBJ2-7; D unclear. Germline V CDR1 and CDR2: SGHRS, YFSETQ. V was cut by 0 bases and J by 2 bases, with 12 bases left in between. The CDR3 totals 15 residues.

This clonotype was counted at least ten times. The chain is built from TRBV10-3 and TRBJ2-2; the match to TRBD1 covers 11 bases. The CDR3 consists of 17 residues. The germline V gene encodes CDR1 ENHRY and CDR2 SYGVKD. The J segment lost 0 bases and the V segment lost 4 bases, leaving 4 bases of the junction unmatched. The CDR3 DNA is TGTGCCATCAGTGTGCCGGGACAGGGGGCGAACACCGGGGAGCTGTTTTTT. Amino acid sequence: CAISVPGQGANTGELFF.

This clonotype appeared many times. CDR3 nucleotides: TGTGCCAGCAGCTTAGATGGCGCCGACGGAGACGAGCAGTACTTC. Translated: CASSLDGADGDEQYF. The chain couples TRBV7-7 to TRBJ2-7; D unclear. Germline V gene sequence: CDR1 SSHAT, CDR2 FNYEAQ (reference sequence). Between the trimmed V and J ends, which lost 1 base and 5 bases, there was a span of 15 bases. CDR3 length: 15 residues.

The sample holds many counts of this clonotype. V is TRBV7-9 and J is TRBJ2-2; possibly TRBD1 for D (5 bases). V lost 2 bases and J lost 3, with 10 bases in between. The CDR3 has 15 amino acids. CDR1 and CDR2 from the germline V gene are SEHNR and FQNEAQ (reference sequence). The CDR3 region is CASSLKGDYTGELFF. In nucleotides, the CDR3 is TGTGCCAGCAGCTTAAAAGGGGATTACACCGGGGAGCTGTTTTTT.

This clonotype was seen at least ten times. The J gene is TRBJ2-7, the V gene TRBV5-1; D is unclear. The germline CDR1 and CDR2 sequences are SGHRS and YFSETQ. The V end was cut by 4 bases, the J end by 6 bases, with 17 bases between. This CDR3 is built from 14 residues. DNA of the CDR3: TGCGCCAGCAGCCCCCTTGGCGGAGTTGGCGAGCAGTACTTC. This sequence encodes CASSPLGGVGEQYF.

A word on this clonotype: This may arise from a read error, as a much more abundant clone is one base away. The chain couples TRBV2 to TRBJ2-7; D remains ambiguous. Germline V gene lookup returns CDR1 SNHLY and CDR2 FYNNEI. The CDR3 has 12 amino acids. The CDR3 region has the DNA TGTGACAGCAGTGAAAGAACGACCGAGCAGTACTTC. This sequence encodes CDSSERTTEQYF.

This clonotype was recorded at least ten times. The V call is TRBV12-3 or TRBV12-4, the J call TRBJ1-1, with 7 bases aligning to TRBD1. The junction had 11 bases not matched to a gene; V was cut back by 5 bases and J by 8 bases. The CDR3 sequence is 14 residues long. The DNA of the CDR3 is TGTGCCAGCAGTCTTCGAGGGGACAGCCAGGAAGCTTTCTTT. Translating gives CASSLRGDSQEAFF.

This clonotype was picked up many times. The rearrangement uses TRBV10-3 and TRBJ1-3, with D maybe TRBD1 (6 bases). Trimming cost V 7 bases and J 0 bases, with 16 bases left between them. CDR1 and CDR2 (germline): ENHRY, SYGVKD. The CDR3 consists of 16 residues. This CDR3 is CAIKGGSSSSGNTIYF. CDR3 bases: TGTGCCATCAAAGGGGGGTCCTCGAGCTCTGGAAACACCATATATTTT.

A note on this clonotype: This may come from a read error, since a much larger clone is one base off. This sequence joins TRBV27 and TRBJ2-4; 11 bases fit TRBD1. The length of the CDR3 is 16 residues. Per germline, CDR1 MNHEY and CDR2 SMNVEV (reference sequence). CDR3 residues: CASSLSGTGGRVIQCF. CDR3 nucleotide sequence: TGTGCCAGCAGTTTATCGGGGACAGGGGGAAGGGTCATTCAGTGCTTC.

This clonotype was seen at least ten times. The chain employs TRBV29-1 and TRBJ2-1; no firm D call. The CDR3 consists of 15 residues. From germline, CDR1 is SQVTM and CDR2 ANQGSEA. The V gene lost 7 bases and the J gene lost 0 bases, with 16 bases spanning the gap. The CDR3 DNA follows: TGCAGCGCTAAGGGCGGCTTGCTCTCCTACAATGAGCAGTTCTTC. Translated: CSAKGGLLSYNEQFF.

This clonotype came up many times. The V gene is TRBV10-3, the J gene TRBJ1-1; 7 bases fit TRBD1. The germline V gene encodes CDR1 ENHRY and CDR2 SYGVKD. V lost 11 bases, J lost 11 bases, and 8 bases stayed unmatched. The CDR3 is 10 residues long. CDR3 nucleotide sequence: TGTGCCGTGGGGACACAGGGGGCTTTCTTT. It translates to CAVGTQGAFF.

The CDR3 nucleotides are TGTGCCAGCACCCAAGTTGCAGGGCCCAGCTATAATTCACCCCTCCACTTT. It encodes CASTQVAGPSYNSPLHF. The rearrangement joins TRBV7-9 to TRBJ1-6; possible D gene TRBD1, 5 bases. The CDR3 covers 17 residues. Germline-derived CDR1 and CDR2 are SEHNR and FQNEAQ (reference sequence). Trimming left V 7 bases short and J 3 bases short, with 19 bases between.